The rows below give T cell receptor beta chains drawn from one sample of a study of graft-versus-host responses after intestinal transplantation. Their target antigens are unknown. Assay used: immunoSEQ multiplex PCR; TCRdb lists only in-frame clones, some missing. The top ten hold more than 0.095% of the sample, which has tens of thousands of clones, 90% to 95% seen once. Sequences were derived from unstimulated CD4+ T cells sorted from spleen or lymph node cells, sampled before intestinal transplant. The receptors shown here come from a human donor who received an intestinal transplant. CDR3s include the opening cysteine and the closing phenylalanine or tryptophan. The order of the fields is D gene, CDR3 length, J gene, clone size, V gene, CDR3 DNA, CDR3 protein. D genes are given only for firm matches. Not all rows give a size; the values are once, few, many and, for expanded clones, a class.

D: NA; length: 15; J: TRBJ2-1; size: NA; V: TRBV7-9; DNA: TGTGCCAGCAGCTTCAGGGGTAGCTCCTACAATGAGCAGTTCTTC; CDR3: CASSFRGSSYNEQFF
D: NA; length: 14; J: TRBJ1-2; size: NA; V: TRBV6-1; DNA: TGTGCCAGCAGTGAAGCGCTGGGGGCATATGGCTACACCTTC; CDR3: CASSEALGAYGYTF
D: NA; length: 16; J: TRBJ1-6; size: NA; V: TRBV6-5; DNA: TGTGCCAGCAGTTCTCGGGGGGGGTCGGGGAATTCACCCCTCCACTTT; CDR3: CASSSRGGSGNSPLHF
D: NA; length: 14; J: TRBJ2-1; size: NA; V: TRBV9; DNA: TGTGCCAGCAGCCCCACGGACAGTTACAATGAGCAGTTCTTC; CDR3: CASSPTDSYNEQFF
D: NA; length: 16; J: TRBJ2-3; size: NA; V: TRBV5-1; DNA: TGCGCCAGCAGCTTGGTACGTGATGCGAGCACAGATACGCAGTATTTT; CDR3: CASSLVRDASTDTQYF
D: NA; length: 16; J: TRBJ2-1; size: NA; V: TRBV2; DNA: TGTGCCAGCAGCCTCCTAGGGGGGGCCTCCTACAATGAGCAGTTCTTC; CDR3: CASSLLGGASYNEQFF
D: NA; length: 15; J: TRBJ2-1; size: NA; V: TRBV2; DNA: TGTGCCAGCAGTGAAGAACAACCAGACTACAATGAGCAGTTCTTC; CDR3: CASSEEQPDYNEQFF
D: TRBD1; length: 15; J: TRBJ2-7; size: NA; V: TRBV7-2; DNA: TGTGCCAGCAGCTTAGCGGGACAGGGGGCATACGAGCAGTACTTC; CDR3: CASSLAGQGAYEQYF
D: NA; length: 13; J: TRBJ1-1; size: NA; V: TRBV14; DNA: TGTGCCAGCAGCCTCAGGGAGGGGACTGAAGCTTTCTTT; CDR3: CASSLREGTEAFF
D: NA; length: 14; J: TRBJ1-5; size: NA; V: TRBV6-4; DNA: TGTGCCAGCAGCACGGGGGTCTACGGTCAGCCCCAGCATTTT; CDR3: CASSTGVYGQPQHF
D: NA; length: 16; J: TRBJ2-6; size: once; V: TRBV6-1; DNA: TGTGCCAGCAGTGCGACAGGATTCTCTGGGGCCAACGTCCTGACTTTC; CDR3: CASSATGFSGANVLTF
D: NA; length: 15; J: TRBJ2-7; size: NA; V: TRBV5-1; DNA: TGCGCCAGCAGCTTGGGCGTACCTACGGCGGGCGAGCAGTACTTC; CDR3: CASSLGVPTAGEQYF
D: TRBD2; length: 16; J: TRBJ2-2; size: NA; V: TRBV7-2; DNA: TGTGCCAGCAGCCCCCTAGCGGGGGTTAACACCGGGGAGCTGTTTTTT; CDR3: CASSPLAGVNTGELFF
D: NA; length: 15; J: TRBJ2-1; size: NA; V: TRBV5-1; DNA: TGCGCCAGCAGATTAGCAGTTAGCTCCTACAATGAGCAGTTCTTC; CDR3: CASRLAVSSYNEQFF
D: TRBD1; length: 15; J: TRBJ1-6; size: few; V: TRBV11-3; DNA: TGTGCCAGCAGCTTAGTAGGACAGGGGTGGGCACCCCTCCACTTT; CDR3: CASSLVGQGWAPLHF
D: NA; length: 14; J: TRBJ2-1; size: NA; V: TRBV2; DNA: TGTGCCAGCAGTGAAACATTCTCCTACAATGAGCAGTTCTTC; CDR3: CASSETFSYNEQFF
D: NA; length: 12; J: TRBJ1-1; size: NA; V: TRBV19; DNA: TGTGCCAGTAGTATAAGGGGGGGCGCGCCTTTCTTT; CDR3: CASSIRGGAPFF
D: NA; length: 14; J: TRBJ1-5; size: NA; V: TRBV15; DNA: TGTGCCACCAGCAGAGGCCCAGGTAATCAGCCCCAGCATTTT; CDR3: CATSRGPGNQPQHF
D: NA; length: 13; J: TRBJ2-5; size: once; V: TRBV19; DNA: TGTGCCAGTAGTATAGGGCCGGGTGGGACCCAGTACTTC; CDR3: CASSIGPGGTQYF
D: NA; length: 17; J: TRBJ2-7; size: NA; V: TRBV7-2; DNA: TGTGCCAGCAGCTTAGCGATACCTTTGGCTAGCTCCTACGAGCAGTACTTC; CDR3: CASSLAIPLASSYEQYF
D: NA; length: 12; J: TRBJ2-7; size: NA; V: TRBV19; DNA: TGTGCCAGTAGTACTACCGGGACTGAGCAGTACTTC; CDR3: CASSTTGTEQYF
D: NA; length: 16; J: TRBJ2-5; size: once; V: TRBV5-1; DNA: TGCGCCAGCAGCCCGCGTGAGGGGGGGCTGTGGGAGACCCAGTACTTC; CDR3: CASSPREGGLWETQYF
D: NA; length: 14; J: TRBJ2-5; size: NA; V: TRBV2; DNA: TGTGCCAGCAGCGTAGACAGGTACCAAGAGACCCAGTACTTC; CDR3: CASSVDRYQETQYF
D: NA; length: 14; J: TRBJ1-5; size: NA; V: TRBV7-9; DNA: TGTGCCAGCAGCTTAGGGACAGCTGATCAGCCCCAGCATTTT; CDR3: CASSLGTADQPQHF
D: NA; length: 12; J: TRBJ2-1; size: NA; V: TRBV6-6; DNA: TGTGCCAGCAGCAATCGAGTCAATGAGCAGTTCTTC; CDR3: CASSNRVNEQFF
D: NA; length: 11; J: TRBJ2-1; size: once; V: TRBV20-1; DNA: TGCAGTGCCGAGAGTCAGGGTGAGCAGTTCTTC; CDR3: CSAESQGEQFF
D: NA; length: 16; J: TRBJ1-3; size: few; V: TRBV5-1; DNA: TGCGCCAGCAGCTTGGAAACAGGGAGCTCTGGAAACACCATATATTTT; CDR3: CASSLETGSSGNTIYF
D: TRBD1; length: 16; J: TRBJ1-6; size: NA; V: TRBV7-2; DNA: TGTGCCAGCAGTTTCCAAACCGGGACAGGGGGATCACCCCTCCACTTT; CDR3: CASSFQTGTGGSPLHF
D: NA; length: 16; J: TRBJ1-2; size: NA; V: TRBV19; DNA: TGTGCCAGTAGTATCGCGGGGGGGCAGGGAGGGTCTGGCTACACCTTC; CDR3: CASSIAGGQGGSGYTF
D: NA; length: 14; J: TRBJ1-6; size: NA; V: TRBV5-1; DNA: TGCGCCAGCAGCTTGGACAGGGCCGATTCACCCCTCCACTTT; CDR3: CASSLDRADSPLHF
D: NA; length: 15; J: TRBJ1-5; size: NA; V: TRBV19; DNA: TGTGCCAGTACCATGCTGGCCAGGGGCGATCAGCCCCAGCATTTT; CDR3: CASTMLARGDQPQHF
D: NA; length: 15; J: TRBJ1-3; size: NA; V: TRBV30; DNA: TGTGCCTGGAGGGAAATAGGACTCTCTGGAAACACCATATATTTT; CDR3: CAWREIGLSGNTIYF
D: TRBD1; length: 15; J: TRBJ2-7; size: NA; V: TRBV29-1; DNA: TGCAGCGTTGAAGACGGGACAGGGGGAAATATCGAGCAGTACTTC; CDR3: CSVEDGTGGNIEQYF
D: NA; length: 14; J: TRBJ1-2; size: NA; V: TRBV19; DNA: TGTGCCAGTAGTACCCCGACAGGAGTTAGAGGCTACACCTTC; CDR3: CASSTPTGVRGYTF
D: NA; length: 13; J: TRBJ2-1; size: NA; V: TRBV13; DNA: TGTGCCAGCAGCTTAGACAGGTACAATGAGCAGTTCTTC; CDR3: CASSLDRYNEQFF
D: NA; length: 13; J: TRBJ1-2; size: once; V: TRBV7-9; DNA: TGTGCCAGCAGCTTATCAGGAATAGGAGGCTACACCTTC; CDR3: CASSLSGIGGYTF
D: NA; length: 15; J: TRBJ2-7; size: NA; V: TRBV6-6; DNA: TGTGCCAGCAGTTTACTGCAGGGTGGTACCTACGAGCAGTACTTC; CDR3: CASSLLQGGTYEQYF
D: TRBD2; length: 18; J: TRBJ2-7; size: once; V: TRBV2; DNA: TGTGCCAGCAGTGAAGCGGGTGCTAGCGGGGGGGCCGGGGGCGAGCAGTACTTC; CDR3: CASSEAGASGGAGGEQYF
D: TRBD2; length: 17; J: TRBJ2-3; size: NA; V: TRBV4-3; DNA: TGCGCCAGCAGCCAGGCAGGCGGGGGGACTAGCACAGATACGCAGTATTTT; CDR3: CASSQAGGGTSTDTQYF
D: TRBD1; length: 13; J: TRBJ2-2; size: NA; V: TRBV6-5; DNA: TGTGCCAGCAGGACAGGGGACCCCGGGGAGCTGTTTTTT; CDR3: CASRTGDPGELFF
D: NA; length: 13; J: TRBJ1-5; size: NA; V: TRBV6-5; DNA: TGTGCCAGCAGTCGACAGGGCAATCAGCCCCAGCATTTT; CDR3: CASSRQGNQPQHF
D: NA; length: 14; J: TRBJ1-2; size: NA; V: TRBV9; DNA: TGTGCCAGCAGCGTAGGTGTAGTCGGCTATGGCTACACCTTC; CDR3: CASSVGVVGYGYTF
D: TRBD2; length: 13; J: TRBJ2-4; size: NA; V: TRBV4-1; DNA: TGCGCCAGCAGCCGGGAGGGGAGTGACATTCAGTACTTC; CDR3: CASSREGSDIQYF
D: NA; length: 13; J: TRBJ1-2; size: NA; V: TRBV2; DNA: TGTGCCAGCAGTGAGGAGGGAATCTATGGCTACACCTTC; CDR3: CASSEEGIYGYTF
D: NA; length: 14; J: TRBJ2-7; size: NA; V: TRBV6-5; DNA: TGTGCCAGCAGTTACGGGGCCCCTACCTACGAGCAGTACTTC; CDR3: CASSYGAPTYEQYF
D: TRBD1; length: 17; J: TRBJ1-6; size: NA; V: TRBV7-2; DNA: TGTGCCAGCAGCTTAGCTATCGGGACAGCCTATAATTCACCCCTCCACTTT; CDR3: CASSLAIGTAYNSPLHF
D: TRBD1; length: 15; J: TRBJ1-1; size: NA; V: TRBV5-1; DNA: TGCGCCAGCAGCTTGGAGACAGGGCACAGCACTGAAGCTTTCTTT; CDR3: CASSLETGHSTEAFF